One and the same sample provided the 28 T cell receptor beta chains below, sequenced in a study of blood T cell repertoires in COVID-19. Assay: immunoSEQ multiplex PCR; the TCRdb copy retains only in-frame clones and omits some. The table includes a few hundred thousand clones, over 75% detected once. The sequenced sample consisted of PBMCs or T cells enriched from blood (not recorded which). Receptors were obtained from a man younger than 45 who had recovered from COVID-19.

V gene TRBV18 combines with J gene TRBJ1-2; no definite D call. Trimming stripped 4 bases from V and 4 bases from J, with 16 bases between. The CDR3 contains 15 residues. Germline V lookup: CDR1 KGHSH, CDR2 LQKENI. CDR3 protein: CASSLGSASGYGYTF. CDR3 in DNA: TGTGCCAGCTCACTTGGCTCAGCTTCAGGCTATGGCTACACCTTC.

CDR3 sequence reads: CASSPSQQGNTEAFF. The CDR3 coding sequence is TGTGCCAGCTCACCAAGTCAGCAGGGGAACACTGAAGCTTTCTTT. The chain recombines TRBV18 with TRBJ1-1, with a weak D call TRBD1 (5 bases). Germline V gene data show CDR1 as KGHSH and CDR2 as LQKENI. The CDR3 has 15 residues. V was trimmed by 2 bases and J by 1 base, leaving 11 bases between them.

CDR3 in DNA: TGTGCCAGCAGCCCCCAGACAGTTGGCTACACCTTC. Residues: CASSPQTVGYTF. The rearrangement links TRBV28 to TRBJ1-2; the D gene is possibly TRBD1 (5 bases). V was trimmed by 6 bases and J by 7 bases, leaving 12 bases between them. Germline V gene data show CDR1 as MDHEN and CDR2 as SYDVKM. The CDR3 runs to 12 residues.

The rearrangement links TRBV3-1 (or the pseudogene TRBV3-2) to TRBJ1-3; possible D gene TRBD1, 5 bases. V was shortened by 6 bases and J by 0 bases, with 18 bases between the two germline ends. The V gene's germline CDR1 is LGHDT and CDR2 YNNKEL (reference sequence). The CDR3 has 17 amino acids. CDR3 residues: CASSPIKGLSSGNTIYF. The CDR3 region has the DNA TGTGCCAGCAGTCCAATTAAGGGGCTCAGCTCTGGAAACACCATATATTTT.

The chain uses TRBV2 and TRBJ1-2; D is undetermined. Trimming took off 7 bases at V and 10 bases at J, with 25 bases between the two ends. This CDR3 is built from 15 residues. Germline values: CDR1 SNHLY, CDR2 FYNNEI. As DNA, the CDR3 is TGTGCCAGCACCATCTCCCCTAGCAGCGCTCTCCCCTACACCTTC. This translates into CASTISPSSALPYTF.

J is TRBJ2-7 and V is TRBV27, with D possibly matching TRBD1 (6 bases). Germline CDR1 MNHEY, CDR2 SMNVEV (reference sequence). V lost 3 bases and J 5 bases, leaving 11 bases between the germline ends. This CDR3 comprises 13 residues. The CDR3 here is CASSFLGAHEQYF. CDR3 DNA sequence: TGTGCCAGCAGTTTTTTGGGGGCCCACGAGCAGTACTTC.

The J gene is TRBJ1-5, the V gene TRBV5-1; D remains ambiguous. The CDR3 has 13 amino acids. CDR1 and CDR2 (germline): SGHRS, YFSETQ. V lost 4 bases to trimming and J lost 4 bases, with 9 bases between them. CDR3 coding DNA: TGCGCCAGCAGCATTGACACTAATCAGCCCCAGCATTTT. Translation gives CASSIDTNQPQHF.

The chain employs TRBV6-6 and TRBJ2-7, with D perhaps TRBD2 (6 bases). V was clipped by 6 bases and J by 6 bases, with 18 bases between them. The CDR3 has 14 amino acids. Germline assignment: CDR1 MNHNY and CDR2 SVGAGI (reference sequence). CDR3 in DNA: TGTGCCAGCAGAAATAAGGGACTCTACGGCGAGCAGTACTTC. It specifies CASRNKGLYGEQYF.

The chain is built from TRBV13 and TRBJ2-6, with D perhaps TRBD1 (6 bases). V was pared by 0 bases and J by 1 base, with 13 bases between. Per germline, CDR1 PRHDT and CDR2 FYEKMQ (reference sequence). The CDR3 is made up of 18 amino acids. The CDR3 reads CASSLGRGFGSGANVLTF. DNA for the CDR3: TGTGCCAGCAGCTTAGGAAGGGGGTTTGGGTCTGGGGCCAACGTCCTGACTTTC.

DNA for the CDR3: TGTGCCAGCAGAGAAAAAGACAGGATTCCTGAAGCTTTCTTT. Protein: CASREKDRIPEAFF. The chain joins TRBV2 to TRBJ1-1; possible D gene TRBD1, 6 bases. This CDR3 comprises 14 residues. Looked up from germline, CDR1 is SNHLY and CDR2 is FYNNEI. V dropped 6 bases and J dropped 6 bases, with 17 bases sitting between them. The whole variable domain, filled in from reference TRBV2 and TRBJ1-1, reads EPEVTQTPSHQVTQMGQEVILRCVPISNHLYFYWYRQILGQKVEFLVSFYNNEISEKSEIFDDQFSVERPDGSNFTLKIRSTKLEDSAMYFCASREKDRIPEAFFGQGTRLTVV.

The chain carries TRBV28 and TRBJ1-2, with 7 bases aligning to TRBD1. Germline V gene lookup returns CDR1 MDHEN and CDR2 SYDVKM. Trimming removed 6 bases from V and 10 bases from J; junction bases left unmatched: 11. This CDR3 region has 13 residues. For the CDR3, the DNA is TGTGCCAGCAGGCTCCCCGGGACAGTCGACTACACCTTC. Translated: CASRLPGTVDYTF.

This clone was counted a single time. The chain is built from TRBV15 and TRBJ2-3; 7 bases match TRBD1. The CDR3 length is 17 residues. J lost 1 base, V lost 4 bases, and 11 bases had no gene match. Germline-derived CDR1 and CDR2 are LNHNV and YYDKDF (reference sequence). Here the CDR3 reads CATSKTGTAAGTDTQYF. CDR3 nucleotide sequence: TGTGCCACCAGCAAAACGGGGACAGCCGCGGGCACAGATACGCAGTATTTT.

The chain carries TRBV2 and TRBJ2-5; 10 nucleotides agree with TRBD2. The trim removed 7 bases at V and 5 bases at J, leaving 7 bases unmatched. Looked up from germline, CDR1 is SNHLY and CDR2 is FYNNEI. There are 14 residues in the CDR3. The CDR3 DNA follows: TGTGCCAGCACCCCTAGCGGGAGTACCGAGACCCAGTACTTC. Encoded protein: CASTPSGSTETQYF.

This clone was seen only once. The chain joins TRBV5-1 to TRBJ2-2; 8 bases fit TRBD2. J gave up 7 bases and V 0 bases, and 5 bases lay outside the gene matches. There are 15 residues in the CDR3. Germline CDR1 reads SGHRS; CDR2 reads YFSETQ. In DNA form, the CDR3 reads TGCGCCAGCAGCTTGGATCGGACTAGCAGCGGGGAGCTGTTTTTT. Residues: CASSLDRTSSGELFF.

CDR3 sequence (DNA): TGCGCCAGCAGCTTCGGGCTAGCGGACACTTACGAGCAGTACTTC. Amino acid sequence: CASSFGLADTYEQYF. The V and J genes are TRBV5-1 and TRBJ2-7; 7 nucleotides align to TRBD2. The CDR3 is 15 amino acids. V shed 2 bases, J shed 4 bases, and the junction held 9 bases outside the gene matches. Germline values: CDR1 SGHRS, CDR2 YFSETQ.

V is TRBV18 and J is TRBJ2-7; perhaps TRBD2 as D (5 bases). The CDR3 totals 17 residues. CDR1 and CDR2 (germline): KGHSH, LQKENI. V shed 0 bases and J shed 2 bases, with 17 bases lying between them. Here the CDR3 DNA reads TGTGCCAGCTCACCACCCTCCGGAAACAGAGGGACCTACGAGCAGTACTTC. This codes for CASSPPSGNRGTYEQYF.

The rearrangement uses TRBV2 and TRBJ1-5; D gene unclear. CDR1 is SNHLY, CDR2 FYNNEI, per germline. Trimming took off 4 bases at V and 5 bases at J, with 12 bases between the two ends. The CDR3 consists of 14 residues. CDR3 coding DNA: TGTGCCAGCAGTGGCGGCAAGGCTTATCAGCCCCAGCATTTT. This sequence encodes CASSGGKAYQPQHF. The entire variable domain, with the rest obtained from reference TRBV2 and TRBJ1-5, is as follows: EPEVTQTPSHQVTQMGQEVILRCVPISNHLYFYWYRQILGQKVEFLVSFYNNEISEKSEIFDDQFSVERPDGSNFTLKIRSTKLEDSAMYFCASSGGKAYQPQHFGDGTRLSIL.

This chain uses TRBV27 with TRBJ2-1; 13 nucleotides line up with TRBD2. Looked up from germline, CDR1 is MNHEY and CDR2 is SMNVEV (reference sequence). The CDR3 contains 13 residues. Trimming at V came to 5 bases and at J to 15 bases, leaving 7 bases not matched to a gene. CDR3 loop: CASSLRTSGSTFF. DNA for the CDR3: TGTGCCAGCAGTCTTAGGACTAGCGGGAGTACGTTCTTC.

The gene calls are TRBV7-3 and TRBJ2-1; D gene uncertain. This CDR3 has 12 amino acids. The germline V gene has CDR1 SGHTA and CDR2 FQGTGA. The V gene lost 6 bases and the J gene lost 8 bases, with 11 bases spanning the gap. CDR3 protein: CASSLPADEQFF. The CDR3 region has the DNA TGTGCCAGCAGTCTACCTGCGGATGAGCAGTTCTTC.

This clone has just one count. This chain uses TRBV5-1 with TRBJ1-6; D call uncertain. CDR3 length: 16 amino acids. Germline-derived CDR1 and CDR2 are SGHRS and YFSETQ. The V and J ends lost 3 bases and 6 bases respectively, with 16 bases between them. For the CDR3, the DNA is TGCGCCAGCAGCTCCTCCGGGAGTGGGGTTAATTCACCCCTCCACTTT. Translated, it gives CASSSSGSGVNSPLHF.

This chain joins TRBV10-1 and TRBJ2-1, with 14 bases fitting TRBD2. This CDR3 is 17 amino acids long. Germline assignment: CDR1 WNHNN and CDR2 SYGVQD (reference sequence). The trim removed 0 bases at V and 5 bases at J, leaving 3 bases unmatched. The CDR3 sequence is CASSESTGLAGDNEQFF. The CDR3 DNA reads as TGCGCCAGCAGTGAGTCGACGGGACTAGCGGGAGACAATGAGCAGTTCTTC.

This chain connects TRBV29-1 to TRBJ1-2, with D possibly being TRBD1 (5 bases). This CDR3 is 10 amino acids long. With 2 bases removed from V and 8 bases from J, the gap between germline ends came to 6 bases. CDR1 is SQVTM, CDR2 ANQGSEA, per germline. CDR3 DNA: TGCAGCGTTGAACAGGGCGGCTACACCTTC. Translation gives CSVEQGGYTF.

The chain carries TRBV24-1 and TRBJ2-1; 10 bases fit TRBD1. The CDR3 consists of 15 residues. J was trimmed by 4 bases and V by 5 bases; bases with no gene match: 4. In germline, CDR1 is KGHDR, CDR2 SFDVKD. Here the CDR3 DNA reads TGTGCCACCAGTGGGGGGACAGGGGCTTACAATGAGCAGTTCTTC. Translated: CATSGGTGAYNEQFF.

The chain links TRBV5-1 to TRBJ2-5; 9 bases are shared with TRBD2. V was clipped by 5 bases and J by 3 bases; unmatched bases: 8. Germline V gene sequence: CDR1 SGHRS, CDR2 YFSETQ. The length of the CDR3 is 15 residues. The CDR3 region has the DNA TGCGCCAGCAGGCGAGCGGGAGGTCAAAAAGAGACCCAGTACTTC. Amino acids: CASRRAGGQKETQYF.

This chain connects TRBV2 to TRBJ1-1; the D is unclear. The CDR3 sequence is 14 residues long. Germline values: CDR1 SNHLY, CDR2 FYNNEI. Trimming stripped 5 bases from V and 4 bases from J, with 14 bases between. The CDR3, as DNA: TGTGCCAGCAGTTTTACGTTGATGGCCACTGAAGCTTTCTTT. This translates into CASSFTLMATEAFF. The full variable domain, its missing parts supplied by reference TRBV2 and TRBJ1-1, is EPEVTQTPSHQVTQMGQEVILRCVPISNHLYFYWYRQILGQKVEFLVSFYNNEISEKSEIFDDQFSVERPDGSNFTLKIRSTKLEDSAMYFCASSFTLMATEAFFGQGTRLTVV.

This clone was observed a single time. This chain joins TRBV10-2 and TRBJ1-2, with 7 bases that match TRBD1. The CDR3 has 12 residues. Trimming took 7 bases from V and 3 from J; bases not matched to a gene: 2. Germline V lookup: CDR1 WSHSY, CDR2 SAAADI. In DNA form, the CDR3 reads TGCGCCAGCATCGGGACAGACTATGGCTACACCTTC. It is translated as CASIGTDYGYTF.

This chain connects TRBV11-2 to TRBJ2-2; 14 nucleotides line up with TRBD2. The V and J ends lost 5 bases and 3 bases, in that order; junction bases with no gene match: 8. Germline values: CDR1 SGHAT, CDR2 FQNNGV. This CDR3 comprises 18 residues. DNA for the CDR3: TGTGCCAGCAGCCCAGGACTAGCGGGAGGCCGGGACACCGGGGAGCTGTTTTTT. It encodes CASSPGLAGGRDTGELFF.

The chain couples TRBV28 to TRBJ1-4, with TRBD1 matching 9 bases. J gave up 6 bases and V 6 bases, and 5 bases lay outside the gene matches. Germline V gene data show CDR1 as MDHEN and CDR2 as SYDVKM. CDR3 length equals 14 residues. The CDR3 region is CASRKQGAYEKLFF. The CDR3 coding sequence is TGTGCCAGCAGGAAACAGGGGGCGTATGAAAAACTGTTTTTT.